The 30 T cell receptor beta chains presented below share a single source sample, sequenced in a study of shared clonotypes between healthy human individuals. Clones were sequenced by immunoSEQ multiplex PCR, and TCRdb holds only the in-frame ones, with some missing. The sample contains 1,500,000 or so clones, around 97% of which appear only once. The sequencing input was naive CD4+ T cells sorted from blood. The subset is: CD45RA+ positively selected. These receptors originate from a man aged 30-40 years in good health.

In DNA form, the CDR3 reads TGTGCCAGCAGTGGCCGGGACAGGGGGTCCTACGAGCAGTACTTC. This sequence encodes CASSGRDRGSYEQYF. The rearrangement joins TRBV28 to TRBJ2-7; 11 positions match TRBD1. With 5 bases clipped from V and 1 base from J, the junction kept 4 bases outside the gene matches. CDR1 and CDR2 from the germline V gene are MDHEN and SYDVKM. The CDR3 consists of 15 residues.

This chain connects TRBV18 to TRBJ1-1, with D hard to call. The CDR3 is 16 amino acids. V lost 2 bases, J lost 2 bases, and 15 bases lay in between. Looked up from germline, CDR1 is KGHSH and CDR2 is LQKENI. CDR3 in amino acids: CASSPKALGFNTEAFF. In DNA form, the CDR3 reads TGTGCCAGCTCACCAAAAGCCCTAGGATTTAACACTGAAGCTTTCTTT.

The rearrangement links TRBV19 to TRBJ2-7; 10 bases agree with TRBD1. The J segment lost 2 bases and the V segment lost 6 bases, leaving 4 bases of the junction unmatched. The CDR3 is made up of 14 amino acids. CDR1 is LNHDA and CDR2 is SQIVND in the germline V gene (reference sequence). CDR3 loop: CASSAGQGPYEQYF. CDR3 sequence (DNA): TGTGCCAGTAGCGCGGGACAGGGGCCCTACGAGCAGTACTTC.

V and J are TRBV5-1 and TRBJ1-1; 8 bases line up with TRBD1. The CDR3 totals 14 residues. The V segment lost 4 bases and the J segment 2 bases; nucleotides outside the gene matches: 4. Germline values: CDR1 SGHRS, CDR2 YFSETQ. CDR3 DNA: TGCGCCAGCAGCCGCAGGGGGCCTAACACTGAAGCTTTCTTT. It is translated as CASSRRGPNTEAFF.

The rearrangement joins TRBV10-3 to TRBJ2-5; a weak D match, TRBD1 (6 bases). The germline gives CDR1 ENHRY, CDR2 SYGVKD. CDR3 size: 15 residues. With 6 bases removed from V and 5 bases from J, the gap between germline ends came to 19 bases. In DNA form, the CDR3 reads TGTGCCATCAGCTTACAATCAGGGGTTTTCGAGACCCAGTACTTC. Translation gives CAISLQSGVFETQYF.

The chain combines TRBV27 with TRBJ1-1; D is possibly TRBD1 (6 bases). The V gene's germline CDR1 is MNHEY and CDR2 SMNVEV (reference sequence). V dropped 3 bases and J dropped 0 bases, with 11 bases sitting between them. The CDR3 sequence is 15 residues long. CDR3 bases: TGTGCCAGCAGTTTCCGTCAGGGGTTGAACACTGAAGCTTTCTTT. Residues: CASSFRQGLNTEAFF.

V and J are TRBV11-3 and TRBJ2-3; D is possibly TRBD1 or TRBD2 (5 bases each). V lost 3 bases to trimming and J lost 4 bases, with 11 bases between them. Germline V gene lookup returns CDR1 SGHNT and CDR2 YENEEA. The CDR3 has 14 residues. The CDR3: CASSFGRGADTQYF. The DNA for the CDR3 is TGTGCCAGCAGCTTCGGCCGGGGCGCAGATACGCAGTATTTT.

The J gene is TRBJ2-1, the V gene TRBV29-1; D is uncertain. The length of the CDR3 is 11 residues. Trimming took off 7 bases at V and 5 bases at J, with 9 bases between the two ends. The germline gives CDR1 SQVTM, CDR2 ANQGSEA. In nucleotides, the CDR3 is TGCAGCGCTACCCTACACAATGAGCAGTTCTTC. Its protein is CSATLHNEQFF.

This sequence joins TRBV2 and TRBJ2-1; D call uncertain. Trimming removed 4 bases at V and 0 bases at J, with 13 bases between. CDR1 and CDR2 (germline): SNHLY, FYNNEI. The CDR3 is 16 residues long. Written as DNA, the CDR3 is TGTGCCAGCAGTGTTAGAACGCACGGCTCCTACAATGAGCAGTTCTTC. Encoded protein: CASSVRTHGSYNEQFF.

The chain uses TRBV7-2 and TRBJ1-4; 8 bases map to TRBD1. The V gene's germline CDR1 is SGHTA and CDR2 FQGNSA. V dropped 0 bases and J dropped 8; count of bases not matched to a gene: 17. This CDR3 has 19 residues. CDR3 nucleotide sequence: TGTGCCAGCAGCTTAGCGTATCCGGGCAGGGGGCTGTTGGAAGAAAAACTGTTTTTT. Its translation is CASSLAYPGRGLLEEKLFF.

The chain joins TRBV2 to TRBJ1-4, with 8 bases matching TRBD1. In germline, CDR1 is SNHLY, CDR2 FYNNEI. V shed 4 bases and J 3 bases; nucleotides not matched to a gene: 4. The CDR3 has 15 amino acids. Here the CDR3 reads CASSGRTGPNEKLFF. CDR3 nucleotides: TGTGCCAGCAGTGGGCGGACAGGGCCTAATGAAAAACTGTTTTTT.

The genes are TRBV2 and TRBJ2-2; D unresolved. Per germline, CDR1 SNHLY and CDR2 FYNNEI. This CDR3 is 12 amino acids long. V lost 3 bases and J 5 bases, leaving 4 bases between the germline ends. In nucleotides, the CDR3 is TGTGCCAGCAGTGATGAGACCGGGGAGCTGTTTTTT. This codes for CASSDETGELFF.

The rearrangement uses TRBV9 and TRBJ2-5; D call uncertain. V dropped 7 bases and J dropped 2 bases, with 0 bases sitting between them. The V gene's germline CDR1 is SGDLS and CDR2 YYNGEE. This CDR3 region has 9 residues. The CDR3 nucleotides are TGTGCCAGCCAAGAGACCCAGTACTTC. Its protein product is CASQETQYF.

The chain joins TRBV15 to TRBJ2-5; D is unclear. Germline V CDR1 and CDR2: LNHNV, YYDKDF (reference sequence). V shed 0 bases and J shed 4 bases, with 15 bases lying between them. The length of the CDR3 is 16 residues. The CDR3 DNA follows: TGTGCCACCAGCAGAGATGGATCTAAACAACTAGAGACCCAGTACTTC. This gives the protein CATSRDGSKQLETQYF. Variable domain in full (rest from reference TRBV15 and TRBJ2-5): DAMVIQNPRYQVTQFGKPVTLSCSQTLNHNVMYWYQQKSSQAPKLLFHYYDKDFNNEADTPDNFQSRRPNTSFCFLDIRSPGLGDTAMYLCATSRDGSKQLETQYFGPGTRLLVL.

This rearrangement joins TRBV13 to TRBJ2-5; D is perhaps TRBD1 (6 bases). Germline loops: CDR1 PRHDT, CDR2 FYEKMQ (reference sequence). Trimming took off 3 bases at V and 1 base at J, with 9 bases between the two ends. The CDR3 totals 14 residues. The CDR3 DNA sequence: TGTGCCAGCAGCTTCACGGACAGCCAAGAGACCCAGTACTTC. This codes for CASSFTDSQETQYF. The whole variable domain, filled in from reference TRBV13 and TRBJ2-5, reads AAGVIQSPRHLIKEKRETATLKCYPIPRHDTVYWYQQGPGQDPQFLISFYEKMQSDKGSIPDRFSAQQFSDYHSELNMSSLELGDSALYFCASSFTDSQETQYFGPGTRLLVL.

The rearrangement uses TRBV7-8 and TRBJ2-7; no definite D call. V lost 0 bases, J lost 3 bases, and 15 bases lay in between. Germline V lookup: CDR1 SGHVS, CDR2 FQNEAQ. The length of the CDR3 is 16 residues. The CDR3 sequence: CASSLALEPGDYEQYF. CDR3 DNA sequence: TGTGCCAGCAGCTTAGCGCTAGAGCCTGGGGACTACGAGCAGTACTTC. The entire variable domain, with the rest obtained from reference TRBV7-8 and TRBJ2-7, is as follows: GAGVSQSPRYKVAKRGQDVALRCDPISGHVSLFWYQQALGQGPEFLTYFQNEAQLDKSGLPSDRFFAERPEGSVSTLKIQRTQQEDSAVYLCASSLALEPGDYEQYFGPGTRLTVT.

The chain recombines TRBV19 with TRBJ1-2, with TRBD1 matching over 8 bases. The germline gives CDR1 LNHDA, CDR2 SQIVND (reference sequence). After removal of 5 bases from V and 5 bases from J, the junction contained 13 bases not matched to a gene. The CDR3 loop spans 16 amino acids. CDR3 in amino acids: CASSLSPDRERYGYTF. The CDR3, as DNA: TGTGCCAGTAGTCTCTCCCCGGACAGGGAGAGGTATGGCTACACCTTC.

V is TRBV15 and J is TRBJ2-1; 14 nucleotides agree with TRBD2. J lost 3 bases, V lost 1 base, and 5 bases had no gene match. This CDR3 contains 18 residues. Germline assignment: CDR1 LNHNV and CDR2 YYDKDF (reference sequence). The CDR3 DNA follows: TGTGCCACCAGCAGAGGTGGGACTAGCGGGAGAAGCTACAATGAGCAGTTCTTC. It codes for CATSRGGTSGRSYNEQFF. Based on the CDR3 plus reference TRBV15 and TRBJ2-1, the full variable domain is DAMVIQNPRYQVTQFGKPVTLSCSQTLNHNVMYWYQQKSSQAPKLLFHYYDKDFNNEADTPDNFQSRRPNTSFCFLDIRSPGLGDTAMYLCATSRGGTSGRSYNEQFFGPGTRLTVL.

This sequence joins TRBV15 and TRBJ2-6; tentative D call: TRBD2 (6 bases). The CDR3 has 16 residues. Germline assignment: CDR1 LNHNV and CDR2 YYDKDF (reference sequence). V lost 0 bases, J lost 2 bases, and 8 bases lay in between. The CDR3 is CATSRDGTPGANVLTF. CDR3 bases: TGTGCCACCAGCAGAGATGGGACTCCTGGGGCCAACGTCCTGACTTTC.

The rearrangement links TRBV6-1 to TRBJ1-3; 8 bases are shared with TRBD1. This CDR3 spans 14 amino acids. Per germline, CDR1 MNHNS and CDR2 SASEGT. The V gene end was trimmed by 2 bases and the J gene end by 7 bases; junction bases not matched to a gene: 4. The CDR3 here is CASSESDRGNTIYF. The DNA of the CDR3 is TGTGCCAGCAGTGAATCCGACAGGGGCAACACCATATATTTT.

The genes are TRBV28 and TRBJ2-1; TRBD2 agrees at 7 bases. Trimming at V came to 6 bases and at J to 4 bases, leaving 12 bases not matched to a gene. Germline V gene data show CDR1 as MDHEN and CDR2 as SYDVKM. The CDR3 has 16 residues. The CDR3 nucleotides read TGTGCCAGCAGATCGCTCAGCGGGAACGGATACAATGAGCAGTTCTTC. It yields the protein CASRSLSGNGYNEQFF.

The V call is TRBV6-5, the J call TRBJ1-1; D is uncertain. The V end lost 0 bases, the J end lost 4 bases, and 12 bases lay between the germline ends. Germline V gene data show CDR1 as MNHEY and CDR2 as SVGAGI. The CDR3 length is 15 residues. The CDR3: CASSYSRQGSTEAFF. DNA of the CDR3: TGTGCCAGCAGTTACTCGCGGCAAGGGAGCACTGAAGCTTTCTTT.

In this sample, this clone turned up once. V and J are TRBV5-1 and TRBJ2-7; TRBD1 or TRBD2 may be the D gene (5 bases each). The ends were cut back, 5 bases at V and 6 bases at J, with 18 bases in the middle. The CDR3 sequence is 14 residues long. Germline V gene data show CDR1 as SGHRS and CDR2 as YFSETQ. The CDR3: CASSYGTRNGEQYF. Written as DNA, the CDR3 is TGCGCCAGCAGTTACGGGACCCGGAACGGCGAGCAGTACTTC.

This chain joins TRBV2 and TRBJ1-5; TRBD1 is a possible D gene (6 bases). Germline V gene lookup returns CDR1 SNHLY and CDR2 FYNNEI. There are 14 residues in the CDR3. V was trimmed by 5 bases and J by 11 bases, leaving 19 bases between them. The CDR3 reads CASSQNTQGTTQHF. CDR3 DNA sequence: TGTGCCAGCAGTCAGAATACCCAGGGGACAACCCAGCATTTT.

The chain has TRBV4-1 and TRBJ1-1; D gene uncertain. Looked up from germline, CDR1 is MGHRA and CDR2 is YSYEKL. The CDR3 spans 13 residues. The V gene lost 2 bases and the J gene lost 1 base, with 5 bases spanning the gap. The CDR3 spells CASSQNTNTEAFF. The CDR3 nucleotides are TGCGCCAGCAGCCAAAACACGAACACTGAAGCTTTCTTT.

The V gene is TRBV4-3, the J gene TRBJ2-7; TRBD2 matches 10 bases. The germline V gene has CDR1 LGHNA and CDR2 YSLEER. The CDR3 sequence is 18 residues long. V shed 0 bases, J shed 7 bases, and the junction held 15 bases outside the gene matches. DNA of the CDR3: TGCGCCAGCAGCCAAGATCCGCTAGCGGGAGTTACTTCGGGAGAGCAGTACTTC. Its translation is CASSQDPLAGVTSGEQYF.

About this clone: One end of the junction fails to match germline, which may point to a read error. The gene calls are TRBV6-5 and TRBJ1-5; D remains ambiguous. This CDR3 has 14 residues. Germline V gene lookup returns CDR1 MNHEY and CDR2 SVGAGI. CDR3 in DNA: TGCGCCAGCAGTTACGACCTTTACAATCAGCCCCAGCATTTT. Amino acids: CASSYDLYNQPQHF.

The chain combines TRBV10-1 with TRBJ1-4; D is uncertain. CDR1 and CDR2 (germline): WNHNN, SYGVQD (reference sequence). Trimming left V 3 bases short and J 8 bases short, with 13 bases between. This CDR3 spans 14 amino acids. As DNA, the CDR3 is TGCGCCAGCAGTGAAAACAGTCCTCCGGAAAAACTGTTTTTT. This sequence encodes CASSENSPPEKLFF.

This rearrangement joins TRBV5-4 to TRBJ1-1; the match to TRBD1 covers 7 bases. The CDR3 has 15 residues. Germline CDR1 and CDR2: SGHNT and YYREEE (reference sequence). The V gene end was trimmed by 3 bases and the J gene end by 6 bases; junction bases not matched to a gene: 11. The CDR3 DNA sequence: TGTGCCAGCAGCTCCGACAGGGAGGGGTTTGCTGAAGCTTTCTTT. Encoded protein: CASSSDREGFAEAFF.

The chain carries TRBV27 and TRBJ1-2; a possible D gene is TRBD1 (6 bases). The germline V gene encodes CDR1 MNHEY and CDR2 SMNVEV (reference sequence). This CDR3 comprises 15 residues. V dropped 6 bases and J dropped 0 bases, with 14 bases sitting between them. The CDR3 sequence is CASSLQGLTNYGYTF. The CDR3 nucleotides are TGTGCCAGCAGCTTACAGGGTTTGACTAACTATGGCTACACCTTC.